The rows below give T cell receptor beta chains drawn from one sample of a study of T cell responses to AZD1222 COVID-19 vaccine. TCRdb keeps only in-frame clones here, not all; method: immunoSEQ multiplex PCR. The repertoire holds 150,000 or so clones, with roughly nine tenths as singletons. Sequenced here: peripheral blood, sampled 28 days after the second AZD1222 dose. These receptors were collected from an adult who received the AZD1222 COVID-19 vaccine. Each CDR3 is given with its conserved first and last residue. D genes are given only for firm matches. Clone size is not always given. Where it is, it says once, few, many or a class for expanded clones.

v_gene,d_gene,abundance,j_gene,CDR3aa,CDR3nt
TRBV24-1,-,few,TRBJ2-6,CATSDGEGTPGANVLTF,TGTGCCACCAGTGATGGAGAGGGGACTCCTGGGGCCAACGTCCTGACTTTC
TRBV12-3/TRBV12-4,-,-,TRBJ2-7,CASSLAGSYEQYF,TGTGCCAGCAGTTTAGCAGGTTCCTACGAGCAGTACTTC
TRBV29-1,-,-,TRBJ2-1,CSVEAGIRVTDEQFF,TGCAGCGTTGAAGCTGGAATCAGGGTGACGGATGAGCAGTTCTTC
TRBV12-3/TRBV12-4,-,-,TRBJ2-5,CASSSDLLTQYF,TGTGCCAGCAGTTCGGACCTTCTAACCCAGTACTTC
TRBV19,-,-,TRBJ1-5,CASSIDSTGDYQPQHF,TGTGCCAGTAGTATAGATTCGACTGGGGATTATCAGCCCCAGCATTTT
TRBV6-1,-,-,TRBJ2-1,CASSDSGLAEQFF,TGTGCCAGCAGTGATAGTGGTCTAGCGGAGCAGTTCTTC
TRBV3-1/TRBV3-2,-,-,TRBJ1-6,CASSQGGPKDSPLHF,TGTGCCAGCAGCCAGGGCGGACCGAAGGACTCACCCCTCCACTTT
TRBV11-2,-,-,TRBJ1-2,CASSPLGHHGYTF,TGTGCCAGCAGCCCTTTAGGGCACCATGGCTACACCTTC
TRBV6-5,-,-,TRBJ2-5,CASGRQVWKETQYF,TGTGCCAGCGGCCGACAGGTCTGGAAAGAGACCCAGTACTTC
TRBV20-1,-,-,TRBJ2-3,CSASVRRDWYFADTQYF,TGCAGTGCTAGTGTGCGACGAGATTGGTATTTCGCAGATACGCAGTATTTT
TRBV12-5,TRBD1,-,TRBJ2-1,CASGRTGSDNEQFF,TGTGCTAGTGGGCGGACAGGGAGTGACAATGAGCAGTTCTTC
TRBV3-1/TRBV3-2,-,once,TRBJ1-6,CASSQGLSGSPLHF,TGTGCCAGCAGCCAGGGGTTGAGCGGTTCACCCCTCCACTTT
TRBV3-1/TRBV3-2,-,-,TRBJ2-7,CASSHFPGLRYEQYF,TGTGCCAGCAGCCATTTTCCGGGCCTCAGGTACGAGCAGTACTTC
TRBV5-8,-,-,TRBJ1-4,CASRAGSEKLFF,TGTGCCAGCCGGGCAGGGAGTGAAAAACTGTTTTTT
TRBV18,TRBD1,-,TRBJ2-5,CASSPTGGTPGETQYF,TGTGCCAGCTCACCGACAGGGGGGACGCCGGGGGAGACCCAGTACTTC
TRBV24-1,TRBD2,-,TRBJ2-3,CATSVASGSTDTQYF,TGTGCCACCAGTGTGGCTAGCGGGAGCACAGATACGCAGTATTTT
TRBV18,TRBD2,-,TRBJ2-5,CASSPGGRGNQETQYF,TGTGCCAGCTCACCAGGCGGGCGGGGGAACCAAGAGACCCAGTACTTC
TRBV5-1,TRBD2,-,TRBJ2-3,CASSPDGAAGPTDTQYF,TGCGCCAGCAGCCCGGACGGGGCAGCGGGGCCCACAGATACGCAGTATTTT
TRBV14,-,-,TRBJ1-1,CASSPTLYRTEAFF,TGTGCCAGCAGCCCCACCCTCTATAGGACTGAAGCTTTCTTT
TRBV6-4,TRBD2,-,TRBJ2-1,CASSDGGAYNEQFF,TGTGCCAGCAGTGACGGGGGGGCCTACAATGAGCAGTTCTTC
TRBV5-4,-,-,TRBJ2-1,CASSDGWGSSYNEQFF,TGTGCCAGCAGCGACGGCTGGGGGAGCTCCTACAATGAGCAGTTCTTC
TRBV5-5,-,-,TRBJ1-4,CASSLYIRVAEKLFF,TGTGCCAGCAGCTTGTATATCAGGGTGGCTGAAAAACTGTTTTTT
TRBV14,-,-,TRBJ2-7,CASSRVQVLAGEQYF,TGTGCCAGCAGCCGAGTACAGGTCTTGGCCGGCGAGCAGTACTTC
TRBV27,-,-,TRBJ2-7,CASKPNRGAEQYF,TGTGCCAGCAAGCCCAACCGAGGGGCCGAGCAGTACTTC
TRBV19,-,-,TRBJ2-3,CASRGLLATDTQYF,TGTGCCAGTAGGGGACTGCTCGCCACAGATACGCAGTATTTT
TRBV6-4,-,-,TRBJ1-2,CASSEFPGQSNYGYTF,TGTGCCAGCAGTGAATTTCCCGGACAGTCCAACTATGGCTACACCTTC
TRBV9,-,-,TRBJ1-1,CASSGRGEAQMNTEAFF,TGTGCCAGCAGCGGTAGGGGGGAGGCTCAAATGAACACTGAAGCTTTCTTT
TRBV3-1/TRBV3-2,TRBD1,-,TRBJ1-4,CASSQLRQGANEKLFF,TGTGCCAGCAGCCAACTAAGACAGGGGGCTAATGAAAAACTGTTTTTT
TRBV30,-,-,TRBJ2-5,CAWSGPVQETQYF,TGTGCCTGGAGTGGGCCAGTGCAAGAGACCCAGTACTTC
TRBV11-2,TRBD2,-,TRBJ2-3,CASSLRSPGAGGTDTQYF,TGTGCCAGCAGCTTAAGATCCCCTGGAGCGGGGGGCACAGATACGCAGTATTTT
TRBV9,-,-,TRBJ1-2,CASSVVPGEFWVAGENYGYTF,TGTGCCAGCAGCGTAGTTCCCGGAGAGTTTTGGGTAGCCGGGGAAAACTATGGCTACACCTTC
TRBV6-2/TRBV6-3,-,-,TRBJ1-5,CASSRGQPQHF,TGTGCCAGCAGTCGGGGACAGCCCCAGCATTTT
TRBV28,-,-,TRBJ1-2,CASAGRNYGYTF,TGTGCCAGCGCCGGACGGAACTATGGCTACACCTTC
TRBV12-3/TRBV12-4,-,-,TRBJ2-5,CASSTTDQETQYF,TGTGCCAGCAGTACGACAGACCAAGAGACCCAGTACTTC
TRBV5-4,-,-,TRBJ2-1,CASSAGRGPYNEQFF,TGTGCCAGCAGCGCCGGGAGAGGGCCTTACAATGAGCAGTTCTTC
TRBV6-4,-,-,TRBJ2-3,CASSELGGLDTQYF,TGTGCCAGCAGTGAATTGGGGGGGCTTGATACGCAGTATTTT
TRBV19,TRBD1,-,TRBJ1-2,CASSKQGAGYTF,TGTGCCAGTAGTAAACAGGGGGCCGGCTACACCTTC
TRBV7-8,-,-,TRBJ1-5,CASRGPGFDQPQHF,TGTGCCAGCAGGGGCCCAGGGTTCGATCAGCCCCAGCATTTT
TRBV12-5,-,-,TRBJ2-3,CASVIGGGTDTQYF,TGTGCTAGTGTTATAGGGGGAGGAACAGATACGCAGTATTTT
TRBV2,TRBD1,-,TRBJ1-5,CASVGGGYNQPQHF,TGTGCCAGCGTGGGAGGGGGCTACAATCAGCCCCAGCATTTT
TRBV7-6,-,-,TRBJ2-7,CASSRLLGGAGTAFSYEQYF,TGTGCCAGCAGCCGACTTTTGGGGGGCGCCGGGACAGCATTCTCCTACGAGCAGTACTTC
TRBV11-2,TRBD2,-,TRBJ2-1,CASSSTSGSHNEQFF,TGTGCCAGCAGCTCAACTAGCGGGAGCCACAATGAGCAGTTCTTC
TRBV3-1/TRBV3-2,TRBD2,-,TRBJ2-2,CASSPRVAGNTGELFF,TGTGCCAGCAGCCCCCGTGTAGCGGGGAACACCGGGGAGCTGTTTTTT
TRBV4-3,TRBD2,-,TRBJ2-7,CASSQDRVSGTLEQYF,TGCGCCAGCAGCCAAGATCGGGTTAGCGGGACGCTCGAGCAGTACTTC
TRBV29-1,-,-,TRBJ1-4,CSALAMGNEKLFF,TGCAGCGCATTAGCGATGGGGAATGAAAAACTGTTTTTT
TRBV6-4,-,-,TRBJ2-4,CASSDGKRSNAKNIQYF,TGTGCCAGCAGTGACGGGAAGCGCTCAAATGCCAAAAACATTCAGTACTTC
TRBV19,TRBD2,once,TRBJ2-3,CASSQRSGMTDTQYF,TGTGCCAGTAGTCAGAGGAGCGGGATGACAGATACGCAGTATTTT
TRBV7-2,-,few,TRBJ2-3,CASSLGHSTDTQYF,TGTGCCAGCAGCTTAGGACACAGCACAGATACGCAGTATTTT
TRBV7-2,-,-,TRBJ2-3,CASGLRGALTDTQYF,TGTGCCAGCGGGCTACGTGGGGCTCTCACAGATACGCAGTATTTT
TRBV2,-,-,TRBJ1-2,CASSEAGSGTNAGYGYTF,TGTGCCAGCAGTGAAGCGGGTAGCGGGACAAACGCCGGCTATGGCTACACCTTC
TRBV4-1,-,-,TRBJ1-6,CASSQGRLNSPLHF,TGCGCCAGCAGCCAAGGGAGATTAAATTCACCCCTCCACTTT
TRBV3-1/TRBV3-2,-,-,TRBJ1-1,CASSQPQGRAEAFF,TGTGCCAGCAGCCAACCACAGGGTCGTGCTGAAGCTTTCTTT
TRBV25-1,TRBD1,-,TRBJ1-2,CASSEKRTGYGYTF,TGTGCCAGCAGTGAGAAAAGGACAGGCTATGGCTACACCTTC